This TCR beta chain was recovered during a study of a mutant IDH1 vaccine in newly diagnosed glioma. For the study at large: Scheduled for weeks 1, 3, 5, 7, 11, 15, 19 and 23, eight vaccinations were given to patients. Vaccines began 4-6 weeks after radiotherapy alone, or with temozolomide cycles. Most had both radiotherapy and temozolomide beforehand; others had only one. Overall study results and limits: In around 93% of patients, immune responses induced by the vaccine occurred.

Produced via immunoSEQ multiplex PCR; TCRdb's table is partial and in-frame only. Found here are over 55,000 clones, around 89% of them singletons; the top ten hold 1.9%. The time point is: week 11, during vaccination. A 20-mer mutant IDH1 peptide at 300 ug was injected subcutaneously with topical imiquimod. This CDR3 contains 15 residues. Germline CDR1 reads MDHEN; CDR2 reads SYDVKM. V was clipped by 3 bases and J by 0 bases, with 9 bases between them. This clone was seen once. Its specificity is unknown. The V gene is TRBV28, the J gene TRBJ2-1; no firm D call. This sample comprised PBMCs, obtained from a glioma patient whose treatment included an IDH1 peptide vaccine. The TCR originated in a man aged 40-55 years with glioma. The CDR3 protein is CASSFFLSSYNEQFF. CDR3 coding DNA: TGTGCCAGCAGTTTTTTCCTGAGCTCCTACAATGAGCAGTTCTTC. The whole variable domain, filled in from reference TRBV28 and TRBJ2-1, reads DVKVTQSSRYLVKRTGEKVFLECVQDMDHENMFWYRQDPGLGLRLIYFSYDVKMKEKGDIPEGYSVSREKKERFSLILESASTNQTSMYLCASSFFLSSYNEQFFGPGTRLTVL.